Listed here are 20 T cell receptor beta chains from one sample, sequenced in a study of T cells in Graves' hyperthyroidism and ophthalmopathy. RNA transcripts served as the template for amplifying TCR beta CDR3 regions. The TCR CDR3 first-round RT-PCR relied on the HTBI primer set. Each CDR3 protein gets one entry after TCRdb re-called the multiplex PCR reads with MiXCR. The sample holds approximately 34,000 distinct CDR3 sequences, 40% to 65% seen once. Sequencing used blood. Receptor source: a woman aged 40 to 50 with Graves' ophthalmopathy.

The chain couples TRBV15 to TRBJ2-1, with 9 positions matching TRBD1. The CDR3 covers 15 residues. Per germline, CDR1 LNHNV and CDR2 YYDKDF (reference sequence). V shed 5 bases and J 3 bases; nucleotides not matched to a gene: 5. CDR3 coding DNA: TGTGCCACCAGCTCCCGGGACAGGGACTACAATGAGCAGTTCTTC. Its protein is CATSSRDRDYNEQFF.

The table lists this clonotype with many counts. The genes are TRBV14 and TRBJ1-1; the D is unclear. Germline CDR1 reads SGHDN; CDR2 reads FVKESK. CDR3 length: 13 amino acids. V was cut by 3 bases and J by 6 bases, with 11 bases left in between. CDR3 in amino acids: CASSHIGIAEAFF. CDR3 coding DNA: TGTGCCAGCAGCCATATCGGGATCGCTGAAGCTTTCTTT.

The V and J genes are TRBV7-6 and TRBJ2-5, with D perhaps matching TRBD1 (7 bases). Germline V gene sequence: CDR1 SGHVS, CDR2 FNYEAQ. V lost 5 bases and J lost 5, with 15 bases in between. The CDR3 contains 14 residues. The CDR3 here is CASSQGGIGETQYF. The CDR3 DNA reads TGTGCCAGCAGCCAGGGGGGAATCGGGGAGACCCAGTACTTC.

Worth noting for this clonotype: A read error may produce the germline difference seen at one junction end. The genes are TRBV11-3 and TRBJ2-3; no clear D. There are 11 residues in the CDR3. Germline loops: CDR1 SGHNT, CDR2 YENEEA. The CDR3 DNA sequence: TGTGCAAGCAGCTTAGTGGGTACGCAGTATTTT. It translates to CASSLVGTQYF.

V gene TRBV19 combines with J gene TRBJ2-5; no clear D. Germline assignment: CDR1 LNHDA and CDR2 SQIVND (reference sequence). Trimming removed 3 bases from V and 9 bases from J, with 11 bases in between. The CDR3 extends over 12 amino acids. For the CDR3, the DNA is TGTGCCAGTAGTATGGGTTTTGAGCCCCAGTACTTC. Its protein product is CASSMGFEPQYF.

This rearrangement joins TRBV7-2 to TRBJ1-1; 10 positions match TRBD1. Germline V CDR1 and CDR2: SGHTA, FQGNSA. J was trimmed by 4 bases and V by 4 bases; bases with no gene match: 3. The CDR3 spans 14 residues. The CDR3 reads CASSSGQGVTEAFF. The CDR3 DNA reads TGTGCCAGCAGCTCCGGACAGGGGGTCACTGAAGCTTTCTTT.

As regards this clonotype: Germline and junction disagree at one end, which may indicate a read error. The chain employs TRBV20-1 and TRBJ2-2; perhaps TRBD2 as D (5 bases). The germline V gene encodes CDR1 DFQATT and CDR2 SNEGSKA (reference sequence). The CDR3 contains 13 residues. Here the CDR3 reads CSARGPNTGELFF. CDR3 nucleotides: TGCAGTGCTAGAGGCCCAAACACCGGGGAGCTGTTTTTC.

J is TRBJ2-3 and V is TRBV7-6; TRBD2 matches at 12 bases. The germline CDR1 and CDR2 sequences are SGHVS and FNYEAQ. V trimming: 5 bases; J trimming: 0 bases; junction bases outside the gene matches: 0. The length of the CDR3 is 15 residues. CDR3 sequence (DNA): TGTGCCAGCAGCACTAGCGGGGGGAGCACAGATACGCAGTATTTT. Amino acids: CASSTSGGSTDTQYF.

The V gene is TRBV15, the J gene TRBJ1-6; 7 bases map to TRBD1. V was clipped by 0 bases and J by 10 bases; unmatched bases: 12. The germline V gene encodes CDR1 LNHNV and CDR2 YYDKDF (reference sequence). This CDR3 spans 17 amino acids. CDR3 DNA: TGTGCCACCAGCAGAGATCCAAGGGGGCGTCTCGAATCACCCCTCCACTTT. Encoded protein: CATSRDPRGRLESPLHF.

About this clonotype: Germline is not matched at one junction end, which may reflect a read error. The CDR3 here is CASSPGQVF. The CDR3 DNA is TGTGCCAGCAGCCCGGGACAGGTTTTT. The V call is TRBV11-3, the J call TRBJ2-2, with 8 bases that match TRBD1. The CDR3 length is 9 residues. Germline V CDR1 and CDR2: SGHNT, YENEEA.

By share, this clonotype counts as medium-sized. The chain links TRBV24-1 to TRBJ2-1; D may be TRBD1 (6 bases). This CDR3 has 14 amino acids. The V end lost 4 bases, the J end lost 3 bases, and 9 bases lay between the germline ends. Germline V gene data show CDR1 as KGHDR and CDR2 as SFDVKD. This CDR3 reads CATSDADSYNEQFF. In DNA form, the CDR3 reads TGTGCCACCAGTGACGCGGACAGCTACAATGAGCAGTTCTTC.

The chain uses TRBV12-3 or TRBV12-4 and TRBJ1-5; D is unresolved. Trimming removed 3 bases from V and 7 bases from J, with 7 bases in between. This CDR3 is 12 amino acids long. The DNA for the CDR3 is TGTGCCAGCAGTTTTTTACGGCAGCCCCAGCATTTT. Its protein product is CASSFLRQPQHF.

The chain is built from TRBV4-3 and TRBJ1-1; a weak D match, TRBD1 (6 bases). Germline-derived CDR1 and CDR2 are LGHNA and YSLEER. V lost 2 bases, J lost 2 bases, and 21 bases lay in between. CDR3 length equals 18 residues. The CDR3 sequence is CASSQRYQGRAGNTEAFF. In DNA form, the CDR3 reads TGCGCCAGCAGCCAAAGGTACCAGGGGCGTGCTGGAAACACTGAAGCTTTCTTT.

At least ten counts were recorded for this clonotype. The V and J genes are TRBV13 and TRBJ2-1; D is unresolved. The germline CDR1 and CDR2 sequences are PRHDT and FYEKMQ (reference sequence). The CDR3 extends over 11 amino acids. The V and J ends lost 3 bases and 5 bases respectively, with 2 bases between them. The CDR3 spells CASSLNNEQFF. The CDR3 DNA sequence: TGTGCCAGCAGCTTGAACAATGAGCAGTTCTTC.

This clonotype was seen at least ten times. Here the CDR3 DNA reads TGTGCCAGCTCTCAACAAGAGACCCAGTACTTC. Protein product: CASSQQETQYF. The chain joins TRBV18 to TRBJ2-5; D not certain. V was clipped by 6 bases and J by 2 bases, with 4 bases between them. The CDR3 extends over 11 amino acids. Germline CDR1 reads KGHSH; CDR2 reads LQKENI.

This clonotype was seen many times. The V call is TRBV6-6, the J call TRBJ1-1; 8 bases are a match to TRBD1. V was clipped by 3 bases and J by 5 bases; unmatched bases: 17. The CDR3 contains 18 residues. The germline V gene encodes CDR1 MNHNY and CDR2 SVGAGI (reference sequence). In DNA form, the CDR3 reads TGTGCCAGCAGTTATAAAGGGTCGGGGCAGGGGGCGCGGACTGAAGCTTTCTTT. This sequence encodes CASSYKGSGQGARTEAFF.

This rearrangement joins TRBV19 to TRBJ1-2, with D maybe TRBD1 (5 bases). Trimming left V 8 bases short and J 4 bases short, with 5 bases between. CDR1 is LNHDA and CDR2 is SQIVND in the germline V gene (reference sequence). The CDR3 covers 10 residues. DNA of the CDR3: TGTGCCAGTCAGGGCTATGGCTACACCTTC. This encodes CASQGYGYTF.

This clonotype was counted once. A read error may be the cause here, since a much bigger clone is one base away. The chain joins TRBV7-4 to TRBJ2-2; 7 nucleotides align to TRBD2. CDR1 is SGHVT, CDR2 SQSDAQ, per germline. The CDR3 sequence is 16 residues long. As DNA, the CDR3 is TGCGCCAGCAGCCCCCGGCGGGAGACGAACACCGGGGAGCCGTTTTTT. Amino acids: CASSPRRETNTGEPFF.

Sample share makes this clonotype medium-sized. The rearrangement links TRBV7-3 to TRBJ2-1; D may be TRBD2 (6 bases). The germline CDR1 and CDR2 sequences are SGHTA and FQGTGA. V gave up 2 bases and J gave up 10 bases, with 6 bases separating them. CDR3 length: 11 residues. The CDR3 nucleotides read TGTGCCAGCAGCTTAGCGGGAGAGCAGTTCTTC. Translation gives CASSLAGEQFF.

This clonotype has ten or more counts. The chain is built from TRBV7-3 and TRBJ2-3; 7 bases match TRBD1. The CDR3 is 14 amino acids. V lost 5 bases, J lost 0 bases, and 2 bases stayed unmatched. The V gene's germline CDR1 is SGHTA and CDR2 FQGTGA. CDR3 nucleotide sequence: TGTGCCAGCAGCCGGGGACAGAGCACAGATACGCAGTATTTT. The encoded protein is CASSRGQSTDTQYF.